A single sample gave rise to the 15 T cell receptor beta chains below, sequenced in a study of regulatory T cells in long-lasting Graves disease. The time point is: newly diagnosed GD, antithyroid drugs for less than 3 months. From RNA extracted from PBMCs, the TCR library was made. Library construction for TCR beta used iRepertoire HTBI primers and Arm-PCR of CDR3 regions. Each CDR3 protein gets one entry after TCRdb re-called the multiplex PCR reads with MiXCR. The repertoire consists of under 800,000 distinct CDR3 sequences, with roughly 16% occurring once and the leading ten covering 15% to 20%. These data also featured in a second study, about T cells in Graves' hyperthyroidism and ophthalmopathy.

The sample here was peripheral blood mononuclear cells (PBMCs), taken at new diagnosis, from a patient treated with antithyroid drugs. The source is a woman in her 30s with Graves disease.

The chain couples TRBV7-6 to TRBJ2-3, with 10 nucleotides matching TRBD2. The CDR3 length is 16 residues. The ends lost 5 bases at V and 4 bases at J; junction bases unmatched: 9. Germline lookup yields CDR1 SGHVS and CDR2 FNYEAQ. The CDR3 sequence: CASSAGAGGGSDTQYF. The CDR3 nucleotides read TGTGCCAGCAGCGCTGGAGCGGGAGGGGGGTCAGATACGCAGTATTTT.

This clonotype was observed many times. The chain recombines TRBV7-2 with TRBJ2-7; no clear D gene. The J call may be in error: the DNA end matches TRBJ2-1 better. Germline CDR1 and CDR2: SGHTA and FQGNSA. CDR3 length equals 14 residues. The CDR3 nucleotides are TGTGCCAGCAGCTACATTCGGATTTACAATGAGCAGTTCTTC. Amino acid sequence: CASSYIRIYNEQFF.

The table lists this clonotype with a few counts. This chain links TRBV28 with TRBJ2-7; D is undetermined. With 5 bases removed from V and 8 bases from J, the gap between germline ends came to 7 bases. The CDR3 contains 10 residues. The germline V gene encodes CDR1 MDHEN and CDR2 SYDVKM. CDR3 loop: CASSNTKQYF. In DNA, the CDR3 is TGTGCCAGCAGTAATACGAAGCAGTACTTC.

This clonotype appeared many times. The chain combines TRBV19 with TRBJ2-2; 7 nucleotides line up with TRBD2. The CDR3 covers 14 residues. Per the germline V gene, CDR1 is LNHDA and CDR2 is SQIVND (reference sequence). The trim removed 2 bases at V and 4 bases at J, leaving 1 base unmatched. CDR3 region: CASSIREGTGELFF. The DNA for the CDR3 is TGTGCCAGTAGTATAAGGGAGGGCACCGGGGAGCTGTTTTTT.

Turning to this clonotype: A read error is possible here, since a much larger clone lies one base away. No conserved phenylalanine or tryptophan is present at the end of the CDR3, so a read error is the likely explanation. This chain links TRBV6-1 with TRBJ2-6; D is ambiguous. Trimming cost V 6 bases and J 4 bases, with 7 bases left between them. The CDR3 loop spans 13 amino acids. From germline, CDR1 is MNHNS and CDR2 SASEGT. The DNA of the CDR3 is TGTGCCAGCAGCTTCCCCGGGGCCAACGTCCTGACTTCC. This codes for CASSFPGANVLTS.

The chain combines TRBV29-1 with TRBJ2-2; D remains unclear. Per germline, CDR1 SQVTM and CDR2 ANQGSEA. Trimming removed 3 bases at V and 3 bases at J, with 11 bases between. The CDR3 length is 14 residues. The DNA for the CDR3 is TGCAGCGTTGATAGTGGCAGCTACACCGGGGAGCTGTTTTTT. It yields the protein CSVDSGSYTGELFF.

The table lists this clonotype with many counts. The genes are TRBV7-2 and TRBJ2-1, with TRBD2 matching 7 bases. J was trimmed by 2 bases and V by 5 bases; bases with no gene match: 27. Germline CDR1 SGHTA, CDR2 FQGNSA. This CDR3 spans 22 amino acids. The CDR3, as DNA: TGTGCCAGCAGCCCACCTCGCCTGGGGCGGGTCGGGAGGAACGGAGCCTACAATGAGCAGTTCTTC. This translates into CASSPPRLGRVGRNGAYNEQFF.

There are many counts of this clonotype. The V call is TRBV2, the J call TRBJ2-7; TRBD2 matches 10 bases. The germline V gene has CDR1 SNHLY and CDR2 FYNNEI. CDR3 length: 14 amino acids. With 5 bases clipped from V and 5 bases from J, the junction kept 6 bases outside the gene matches. The CDR3 bases are TGTGCCAGCAGTACCCTCGGGACTAGCGACGAGCAGTACTTC. Protein: CASSTLGTSDEQYF.

This clonotype was detected a few times. The rearrangement uses TRBV9 and TRBJ2-5, with D possibly matching TRBD1 (6 bases). This CDR3 has 15 residues. The V end lost 4 bases, the J end lost 1 base, and 14 bases lay between the germline ends. Germline V lookup: CDR1 SGDLS, CDR2 YYNGEE. The CDR3 spells CASSYTPGAQETQYF. For the CDR3, the DNA is TGTGCCAGCAGCTATACACCAGGGGCCCAAGAGACCCAGTACTTC.

This clonotype came up many times. V gene TRBV27 combines with J gene TRBJ2-1; 13 nucleotides align to TRBD2. Germline-derived CDR1 and CDR2 are MNHEY and SMNVEV (reference sequence). J was trimmed by 4 bases and V by 10 bases; bases with no gene match: 22. This CDR3 contains 20 residues. The CDR3 DNA sequence: TGTGCCACCAGACAGGGGGAGGGACTAGCGGGGTCCTTGGGGTACAATGAGCAGTTCTTC. It codes for CATRQGEGLAGSLGYNEQFF.

This clonotype was detected ten times or more. The chain recombines TRBV12-3 or TRBV12-4 with TRBJ2-1, with TRBD2 matching 9 bases. V was pared by 5 bases and J by 3 bases, with 17 bases of the junction left unmatched. The CDR3 loop spans 19 amino acids. The CDR3 DNA reads as TGTGCCAGCAGTCCCCCGGGGGGCCTAGCGGGAATAAACTACAATGAGCAGTTCTTC. It specifies CASSPPGGLAGINYNEQFF.

There are many counts of this clonotype. This chain uses TRBV28 with TRBJ1-6; possible D gene TRBD1, 5 bases. Trimming took off 5 bases at V and 6 bases at J, with 14 bases between the two ends. Germline V gene data show CDR1 as MDHEN and CDR2 as SYDVKM. The CDR3 has 15 residues. CDR3 sequence: CASSLRDRLNSPLHF. In DNA, the CDR3 is TGTGCCAGCAGTCTCCGGGACCGTCTTAATTCACCCCTCCACTTT.

In this sample, this clonotype turned up many times. The chain joins TRBV28 to TRBJ2-7, with D maybe TRBD1 (6 bases). Deletions cut 5 bases from V and 2 bases from J, with 16 bases between. This CDR3 is built from 15 residues. Germline-derived CDR1 and CDR2 are MDHEN and SYDVKM. The CDR3 protein is CASSAVTGTPYEQYF. The CDR3 DNA is TGTGCCAGCAGTGCCGTCACCGGGACACCCTACGAGCAGTACTTC. Filled out from reference TRBV28 and TRBJ2-7, the complete variable domain reads DVKVTQSSRYLVKRTGEKVFLECVQDMDHENMFWYRQDPGLGLRLIYFSYDVKMKEKGDIPEGYSVSREKKERFSLILESASTNQTSMYLCASSAVTGTPYEQYFGPGTRLTVT.

This clonotype has a count of ten or more. The gene calls are TRBV6-1 and TRBJ2-2; D is perhaps TRBD2 (5 bases). Trimming stripped 7 bases from V and 4 bases from J, with 7 bases between. The CDR3 totals 12 residues. Germline V lookup: CDR1 MNHNS, CDR2 SASEGT. The CDR3 coding sequence is TGTGCCAGCATTGAGGGCACCGGGGAGCTGTTTTTT. This codes for CASIEGTGELFF.

A few counts support this clonotype. V and J are TRBV20-1 and TRBJ2-4; D unclear. CDR1 and CDR2 (germline): DFQATT, SNEGSKA (reference sequence). Trimming left V 2 bases short and J 6 bases short, with 14 bases between. The CDR3 runs 14 residues. The CDR3 bases are TGCAGTGCTAGACCCCTTCAGATAGGAAACATTCAGTACTTC. Amino acid sequence: CSARPLQIGNIQYF.